The entry below describes one T cell receptor (beta chain). Its antigen target is currently unknown. No per-base quality is available; no much larger clone lies one base away. The library was generated by the immunoSEQ multiplex PCR assay. In the authors' own workflow: A statistical classification framework was developed to diagnose cytomegalovirus status using the catalog of TCR beta chain sequences. Imported from immuneACCESS, the table was reduced by TCRdb to in-frame sequences with V and J called. These copies leave out some clones; in studies compared against another copy, an unresolved V gene accounts for under half, and the cause of the remainder is not known. V, J and clone size were drawn from that table, and D and trimming were deduced from the DNA. This sample comprises 130,000 or so clones, just under 90% of them detected only once. The ten largest clonotypes hold 6.2% of the sample. This sample stems from a study of cytomegalovirus exposure and HLA in healthy donors (dated by TCRdb to about 2017). Background on the whole study: According to a later analysis, one platform produced both the roughly 110 validation repertoires and the 670 or so repertoires of the first cohort. The study aimed to test whether signatures of past pathogen exposure could be identified by cataloging public T cell receptors. The study combined high-throughput TCR immunosequencing, statistical association of individual TCRs with disease status, and machine learning to predict cytomegalovirus infection status. Along with the approximately 650-subject first cohort, a separate validation cohort of 120 different subjects was used.

Donors formed part of the validation cohort, which comprised 120 or so subjects and was distinct from the first cohort of under 850 subjects. Looking up the germline V gene yields CDR1 MDHEN and CDR2 SYDVKM. V gives up 2 bases and J gives up 5 bases, and the segment between their germline ends measures 9 bases. The CDR3 goes from the cysteine to the phenylalanine over 14 residues. Only the CDR3 part of the read is kept: 42 bases, read in frame from the first base. Overall study results and their limits: Most TCR sequences were observed very rarely across donors, whereas some public TCRs were present in many individuals. The study gave a list of 150 to 200 TCR beta chains associated with cytomegalovirus. Three of the identified cytomegalovirus-associated TCR beta chains were confirmed in vitro to be specific for cytomegalovirus antigens. In a later analysis, TCRs clustered in the first cohort were found to also tend to co-occur in the roughly 130 validation repertoires, with approximately 93% of cluster scores above 0. A later analysis had no HLA typing for the validation cohort, so co-occurrence there was scored across all 120 repertoires. The classifier was reported to diagnose cytomegalovirus status with high specificity and sensitivity in both the original cohort and the validation cohort. The authors suggested that the approach could potentially be extended to other disease states and immunological phenotypes.

The sample was PBMCs. The receptor was derived from a woman aged 30 to 39 in good health and CMV-seropositive. The receptor chain draws on TRBV28 and TRBJ2-2, with TRBD2 perhaps the D gene, on 6 matching bases. The CDR3 region reads CASSLAGPTGELFF. The DNA sequence is given as TGTGCCAGCAGTTTAGCGGGGCCTACCGGGGAGCTGTTTTTT.